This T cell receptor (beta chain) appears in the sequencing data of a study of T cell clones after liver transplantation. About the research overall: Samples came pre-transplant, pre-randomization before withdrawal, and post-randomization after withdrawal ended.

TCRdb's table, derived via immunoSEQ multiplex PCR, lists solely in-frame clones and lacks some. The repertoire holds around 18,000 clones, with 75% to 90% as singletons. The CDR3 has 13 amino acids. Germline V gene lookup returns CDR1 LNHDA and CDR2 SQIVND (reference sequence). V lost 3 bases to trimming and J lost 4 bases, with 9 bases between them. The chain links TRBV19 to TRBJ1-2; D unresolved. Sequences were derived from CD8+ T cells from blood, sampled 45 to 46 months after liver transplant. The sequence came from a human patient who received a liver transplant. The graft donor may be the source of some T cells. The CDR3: CASSMGVSYGYTF. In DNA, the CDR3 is TGTGCCAGTAGTATGGGAGTGTCCTATGGCTACACCTTC.